Listed here is a single TCR beta chain. The junction departs from the called germline gene at one end, perhaps through a read error. No cell sorting was done before RNA was extracted from the tissue. More than 3 cm separated this lung sample from the edge of the tumor. The data were obtained in a study of tumor and adjacent non-tumor tissue in lung cancer. CDR3 length equals 14 residues. Looked up from germline, CDR1 is SGHRS and CDR2 is YFSETQ. TCRbeta libraries were built with three rounds of nested PCR, modified from ARM-PCR. Each CDR3 protein gets one entry after TCRdb re-called the multiplex PCR reads with MiXCR. In the table there are more than 75,000 distinct CDR3 sequences, approximately 80% of which are singletons.

Sequences were obtained from distant non-tumor lung tissue. V and J are TRBV5-1 and TRBJ2-3; D not certain. The TCR comes from a man between 60 and 75 years old with small cell lung cancer. The CDR3, as DNA: TGCACCAGTCAACAACGAGCTATTGCAGATACGCAGTATTTT. Translation gives CTSQQRAIADTQYF.